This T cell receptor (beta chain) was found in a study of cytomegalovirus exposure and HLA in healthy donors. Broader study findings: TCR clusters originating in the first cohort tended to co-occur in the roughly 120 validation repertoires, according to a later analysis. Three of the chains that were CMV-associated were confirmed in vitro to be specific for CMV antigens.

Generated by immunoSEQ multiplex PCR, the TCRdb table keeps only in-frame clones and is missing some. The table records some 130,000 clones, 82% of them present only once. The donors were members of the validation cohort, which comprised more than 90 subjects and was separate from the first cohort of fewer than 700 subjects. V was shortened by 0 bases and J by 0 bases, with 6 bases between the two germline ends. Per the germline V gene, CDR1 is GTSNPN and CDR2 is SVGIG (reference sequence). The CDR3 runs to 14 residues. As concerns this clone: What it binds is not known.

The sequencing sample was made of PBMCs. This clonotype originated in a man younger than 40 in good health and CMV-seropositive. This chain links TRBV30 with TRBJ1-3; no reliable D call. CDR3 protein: CAWSVSGSGNTIYF. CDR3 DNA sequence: TGTGCCTGGAGTGTATCGGGCTCTGGAAACACCATATATTTT.